A selection of T cell receptor beta chains follows, all from one sample in a study of human T cells and chemical hapten exposure. TCRdb fed the RACE reads into MiXCR, producing one record per CDR3 protein. The repertoire holds a few hundred thousand distinct CDR3 sequences, with about 6% as singletons. The material sequenced was whole blood, taken in connection with sensitization to the hapten diphenylcyclopropenone (DPC). These receptors all stem from a woman younger than 35 with alopecia areata. Some clones in this sample may be carry-over from other donors' samples. Each CDR3 is given with its conserved first and last residue. Each record gives: J gene, clone size, V gene, D gene, CDR3 protein, CDR3 DNA. A D gene is named only where the DNA matches it firmly. Clone size is shown for a subset of rows, as once, few, many or a class of expanded clone.

J: TRBJ2-7; size: NA; V: TRBV3-1; D: NA; CDR3: CASSQDLREQYF; DNA: TGTGCCAGCAGCCAAGATTTGCGGGAGCAGTACTTC
J: TRBJ2-7; size: NA; V: TRBV7-2; D: NA; CDR3: CASSLMGPGFAEQYF; DNA: TGTGCCAGCAGCTTAATGGGACCTGGGTTCGCCGAGCAGTACTTC
J: TRBJ2-3; size: medium-sized; V: TRBV6-5; D: TRBD1; CDR3: CASSRQGEISDTQYF; DNA: TGTGCCAGCAGTAGACAGGGCGAGATTAGCGATACGCAGTATTTT
J: TRBJ1-6; size: many; V: TRBV10-3; D: NA; CDR3: CAISELNREGYNSPLHF; DNA: TGTGCCATCAGTGAGCTAAACAGGGAGGGGTATAATTCACCCCTCCACTTT
J: TRBJ2-3; size: few; V: TRBV3-1; D: NA; CDR3: CASSQDLEDTQYF; DNA: TGTGCCAGCAGCCAAGATCTGGAAGATACGCAGTATTTT
J: TRBJ1-5; size: few; V: TRBV5-1; D: TRBD1; CDR3: CASSLGDRVNQPQHF; DNA: TGCGCCAGCAGCTTGGGAGACAGGGTGAATCAGCCCCAGCATTTT
J: TRBJ2-7; size: NA; V: TRBV2; D: NA; CDR3: CASSDWDVSYEQYF; DNA: TGTGCCAGCAGTGACTGGGACGTCTCCTACGAGCAGTACTTC
J: TRBJ1-5; size: NA; V: TRBV20-1; D: NA; CDR3: CSARGQQGQPQHF; DNA: TGCAGTGCTAGAGGACAACAGGGTCAGCCCCAGCATTTT
J: TRBJ1-5; size: many; V: TRBV6-2/TRBV6-3; D: NA; CDR3: CASSRDFRINQPQHF; DNA: TGTGCCAGCAGCCGGGACTTCCGGATTAATCAGCCCCAGCATTTT
J: TRBJ2-7; size: few; V: TRBV28; D: TRBD2; CDR3: CASSLGPLAGLDEQYF; DNA: TGTGCCAGCAGTTTAGGTCCTCTAGCGGGGCTAGACGAGCAGTACTTC
J: TRBJ1-1; size: NA; V: TRBV2; D: TRBD1; CDR3: CASSEGPAGGTTEAFF; DNA: TGTGCCAGCAGTGAGGGGCCGGCAGGGGGTACCACTGAAGCTTTCTTT
J: TRBJ2-2; size: few; V: TRBV7-2; D: NA; CDR3: CASSIQTTGELFF; DNA: TGTGCCAGCAGCATTCAGACCACCGGGGAGCTGTTTTTT
J: TRBJ2-7; size: NA; V: TRBV28; D: NA; CDR3: CASLGGDSPLPASYEQYF; DNA: TGTGCCAGCCTTGGGGGGGACAGTCCCCTCCCAGCATCCTACGAGCAGTACTTC
J: TRBJ1-4; size: many; V: TRBV27; D: TRBD1; CDR3: CASCLLGTANEKLFF; DNA: TGTGCCAGCTGTCTGCTCGGGACAGCAAATGAAAAACTGTTTTTT
J: TRBJ1-6; size: many; V: TRBV9; D: TRBD1; CDR3: CASSDGTGGSPLHF; DNA: TGTGCCAGCAGCGATGGGACAGGGGGGTCACCCCTCCACTTT
J: TRBJ2-7; size: few; V: TRBV6-6; D: TRBD2; CDR3: CAGRGESYEQYF; DNA: TGTGCCGGCCGGGGGGAGTCCTACGAGCAGTACTTC
J: TRBJ1-2; size: many; V: TRBV20-1; D: NA; CDR3: CSAPVDTSGGGYTF; DNA: TGCAGTGCCCCCGTTGACACCTCAGGCGGGGGCTACACCTTC
J: TRBJ1-4; size: NA; V: TRBV4-2; D: NA; CDR3: CASSPRQSEKLFF; DNA: TGTGCCAGCAGTCCTCGACAGTCTGAAAAACTGTTTTTT
J: TRBJ2-7; size: NA; V: TRBV7-3; D: TRBD1; CDR3: CASSLDRVRNEQYF; DNA: TGTGCCAGCAGCTTAGACAGGGTGAGGAACGAGCAGTACTTC
J: TRBJ1-1; size: few; V: TRBV29-1; D: NA; CDR3: CSVPNRGAEAFF; DNA: TGCAGCGTGCCCAACAGAGGCGCTGAAGCTTTCTTT
J: TRBJ1-1; size: many; V: TRBV12-3/TRBV12-4; D: NA; CDR3: CASSLGKWGDTEAFF; DNA: TGTGCCAGCAGTCTAGGGAAATGGGGGGACACTGAAGCTTTCTTT
J: TRBJ2-4; size: many; V: TRBV20-1; D: NA; CDR3: CSARVPPEAKNIQYF; DNA: TGCAGTGCTAGAGTACCCCCGGAGGCCAAAAACATTCAGTACTTC
J: TRBJ1-1; size: many; V: TRBV5-5; D: TRBD1; CDR3: CASSLEDRGRGSTEAFF; DNA: TGTGCCAGCAGCTTGGAGGACAGGGGGCGCGGGAGCACTGAAGCTTTCTTT
J: TRBJ2-7; size: many; V: TRBV10-2; D: NA; CDR3: CASSASRARSSYEQYF; DNA: TGCGCCAGCAGCGCCTCCCGAGCACGGAGCTCCTACGAGCAGTACTTC
J: TRBJ2-7; size: many; V: TRBV29-1; D: NA; CDR3: CSVEPRGGEQYF; DNA: TGCAGCGTTGAACCACGGGGAGGCGAGCAGTACTTC
J: TRBJ2-3; size: NA; V: TRBV5-1; D: TRBD2; CDR3: CASSLGAGGRADTQYF; DNA: TGCGCCAGCAGCTTGGGAGCGGGGGGGCGAGCAGATACGCAGTATTTT
J: TRBJ1-5; size: NA; V: TRBV6-4; D: NA; CDR3: CASSEEPQSPQHF; DNA: TGTGCCAGCAGTGAAGAGCCACAATCGCCCCAGCATTTT
J: TRBJ1-1; size: few; V: TRBV11-3; D: NA; CDR3: CASSRSSMNTEAFF; DNA: TGTGCCAGCAGCCGGAGTTCGATGAACACTGAAGCTTTCTTT
J: TRBJ1-1; size: NA; V: TRBV6-2/TRBV6-3; D: TRBD1; CDR3: CASLTGTGKPEAFF; DNA: TGTGCCAGCTTAACTGGGACAGGGAAGCCTGAAGCTTTCTTT
J: TRBJ2-7; size: NA; V: TRBV6-1; D: TRBD2; CDR3: CASIPFLSSGGSYEQYF; DNA: TGTGCCAGCATCCCCTTTCTATCTAGCGGGGGGTCCTACGAGCAGTACTTC
J: TRBJ2-1; size: NA; V: TRBV5-1; D: TRBD2; CDR3: CASSFAGGQDNEQFF; DNA: TGCGCCAGCAGCTTCGCGGGGGGGCAGGACAATGAGCAGTTCTTC
J: TRBJ1-1; size: NA; V: TRBV18; D: TRBD1; CDR3: CASSPVGTGGFGEAFF; DNA: TGTGCCAGCTCACCAGTAGGGACAGGGGGTTTCGGTGAAGCTTTCTTT
J: TRBJ1-2; size: NA; V: TRBV4-1; D: TRBD1; CDR3: CASSQEDRGWYGYTF; DNA: TGCGCCAGCAGCCAAGAAGACAGGGGTTGGTATGGCTACACCTTC
J: TRBJ1-4; size: many; V: TRBV7-2; D: NA; CDR3: CASSMGVNEKLFF; DNA: TGTGCCAGCAGCATGGGAGTTAATGAAAAACTGTTTTTT